This entry concerns a single T cell receptor (beta chain). The sequenced cases were selected for having the highest brain T cell transcript signatures. This entry belongs to a study of brain T cells in children with intractable seizures. CDR3 size: 18 residues. After removal of 3 bases from V and 2 bases from J, the junction contained 13 bases not matched to a gene. Germline V gene lookup returns CDR1 LNHDA and CDR2 SQIVND (reference sequence). Clones were sequenced by immunoSEQ multiplex PCR, and TCRdb holds only the in-frame ones, with some missing. The sample includes about 64,000 clones, roughly 95% of them seen just once.

The chain links TRBV19 to TRBJ2-4, with TRBD2 matching 7 bases. The receptor was isolated from a boy younger than two with focal cortical dysplasia and intractable seizures. The starting material was peripheral blood, obtained at surgery. This CDR3 is CASSIRSRGGATKNIQYF. For the CDR3, the DNA is TGTGCCAGTAGTATTCGGTCCCGGGGAGGGGCGACCAAAAACATTCAGTACTTC.